Below, 16 T cell receptor beta chains from the same sample are listed, as sequenced in a study of blood T cells in healthy people across ages. A sample-barcoded 5' primer and a J-beta primer mix were used in a second PCR of roughly 6 to 12 cycles. A single record per CDR3 protein comes from TCRdb applying MiXCR to the 5' RACE reads. Counted here are around 990,000 distinct CDR3 sequences, around 25% occurring once; the ten biggest clones make up around 0.75%. These data were also reused for a study on T cells of mothers and their children.

Sequences were obtained from blood. These receptors came from a girl aged 2 to 9 in good health.

This clonotype has just a few counts. CDR3 DNA: TGCGCCAGCAGCCAGGTGGCAGGGGCGGACATTCAGTACTTC. This codes for CASSQVAGADIQYF. The V and J genes are TRBV4-1 and TRBJ2-4, with a possible D match to TRBD1 (6 bases). The CDR3 has 14 residues. Trimming took 3 bases from V and 8 from J, leaving 14 bases between them. CDR1 MGHRA and CDR2 YSYEKL come from the germline V gene.

The chain employs TRBV2 and TRBJ2-5; D ambiguous. V was clipped by 4 bases and J by 0 bases, with 9 bases between them. The germline CDR1 and CDR2 sequences are SNHLY and FYNNEI. CDR3 length: 14 amino acids. In nucleotides, the CDR3 is TGTGCCAGCAGTGGAACTCACAACCAAGAGACCCAGTACTTC. This encodes CASSGTHNQETQYF.

The rearrangement joins TRBV6-6 to TRBJ2-6; D is ambiguous. This CDR3 has 15 residues. The V end was cut by 6 bases, the J end by 0 bases, with 9 bases between. Germline V gene sequence: CDR1 MNHNY, CDR2 SVGAGI (reference sequence). The CDR3 spells CASRLDNSGANVLTF. The DNA for the CDR3 is TGTGCCAGCAGGTTAGATAACTCTGGGGCCAACGTCCTGACTTTC.

There are a few counts of this clonotype. This chain uses TRBV20-1 with TRBJ2-7; D is ambiguous. The CDR3 has 11 amino acids. V was clipped by 0 bases and J by 6 bases, with 6 bases between them. Looked up from germline, CDR1 is DFQATT and CDR2 is SNEGSKA (reference sequence). The CDR3 loop is CSARDFVEQYF. As DNA, the CDR3 is TGCAGTGCTAGAGATTTTGTCGAGCAGTACTTC.

The V and J genes are TRBV12-3 or TRBV12-4 and TRBJ1-2; D call uncertain. The CDR3 loop spans 14 amino acids. Trimming stripped 5 bases from V and 7 bases from J, with 17 bases between. CDR3 residues: CASSTEWMKGGYTF. The CDR3, as DNA: TGTGCCAGCAGTACTGAGTGGATGAAGGGTGGCTACACCTTC.

The chain joins TRBV24-1 to TRBJ1-1, with a weak D call TRBD1 (5 bases). This CDR3 comprises 13 residues. Per the germline V gene, CDR1 is KGHDR and CDR2 is SFDVKD. Between the trimmed V and J ends, which lost 7 bases and 3 bases, there was a span of 11 bases. In nucleotides, the CDR3 is TGTGCCACCAGGGCCCCGGGGGACACTGAAGCTTTCTTT. Protein: CATRAPGDTEAFF.

This clonotype was recorded a few times. CDR3 bases: TGTGCCAGCAGTTTATGGGTGCCCATCACGACATCTTATTACAATGAGCAGTTCTTC. Protein product: CASSLWVPITTSYYNEQFF. This chain connects TRBV28 to TRBJ2-1; no clear D gene. CDR3 length equals 19 residues. CDR1 and CDR2 from the germline V gene are MDHEN and SYDVKM. V shed 0 bases and J shed 4 bases, with 22 bases lying between them.

This clonotype was counted a few times. This rearrangement joins TRBV20-1 to TRBJ1-1, with TRBD1 matching 11 bases. With V trimmed by 3 bases and J by 5 bases, 11 bases remained unmatched. This CDR3 has 16 residues. Germline CDR1 DFQATT, CDR2 SNEGSKA (reference sequence). The CDR3 nucleotides read TGCAGTGCTAGGCCGGGACAGGGGGATAGGTGGACTGAAGCTTTCTTT. Translation gives CSARPGQGDRWTEAFF.

A word on this clonotype: An end of the junction differs from the germline gene, which may be a read error. The DNA for the CDR3 is TGTGCCAGTGGGGGCCTTCTTTTTGAGCGGTTCTTC. This codes for CASGGLLFERFF. The V gene is TRBV6-6, the J gene TRBJ2-1, with D possibly being TRBD1 (6 bases). The CDR3 length is 12 residues. Germline CDR1 MNHNY, CDR2 SVGAGI (reference sequence).

This clonotype was counted only a few times. The chain employs TRBV12-3 or TRBV12-4 and TRBJ1-2; D possibly corresponds to TRBD1 (5 bases). V was clipped by 3 bases and J by 7 bases, with 9 bases between them. This CDR3 spans 12 amino acids. This CDR3 is CASSLGVAGYTF. The CDR3 DNA reads TGTGCCAGCAGTTTGGGGGTTGCTGGCTACACCTTC.

The rearrangement joins TRBV28 to TRBJ2-7, with TRBD2 as a possible D gene (6 bases). V was trimmed by 2 bases and J by 0 bases, leaving 11 bases between them. The CDR3 is 15 residues long. Looked up from germline, CDR1 is MDHEN and CDR2 is SYDVKM. The CDR3 DNA sequence: TGTGCCAGCAGTTTAATGGGCGGGAACTCCTACGAGCAGTACTTC. The encoded protein is CASSLMGGNSYEQYF.

This chain uses TRBV2 with TRBJ1-2; the match to TRBD1 covers 9 bases. CDR3 length equals 13 residues. CDR1 SNHLY and CDR2 FYNNEI come from the germline V gene. J was trimmed by 4 bases and V by 3 bases; bases with no gene match: 0. CDR3: CASSEGQGYGYTF. The CDR3 region has the DNA TGTGCCAGCAGTGAGGGACAGGGCTATGGCTACACCTTC.

In this sample, this clonotype turned up once. The genes are TRBV6-6 and TRBJ2-7, with D unclear. Between the trimmed V and J ends, which lost 4 bases and 4 bases, there was a span of 14 bases. Germline CDR1 is MNHNY and CDR2 is SVGAGI (reference sequence). The CDR3 has 14 residues. The CDR3 is CASSFPGTEYEQYF. In DNA form, the CDR3 reads TGTGCCAGCAGTTTCCCGGGTACTGAGTACGAGCAGTACTTC.

A word on this clonotype: A junction boundary mismatches the germline segment, possibly from a read error. CDR3 sequence (DNA): TGTGACAGCAGCTCCAGCCCGGACTATTCGTCCGGGGAGCTGTTTTTT. Amino acid sequence: CDSSSSPDYSSGELFF. The chain has TRBV9 and TRBJ2-2; D is perhaps TRBD2 (6 bases). CDR3 length: 16 residues. Germline lookup yields CDR1 SGDLS and CDR2 YYNGEE.

This chain uses TRBV27 with TRBJ2-5, with 9 bases identical to TRBD2. The V gene end was trimmed by 2 bases and the J gene end by 5 bases; junction bases not matched to a gene: 9. This CDR3 spans 16 amino acids. In germline, CDR1 is MNHEY, CDR2 SMNVEV (reference sequence). This chain's CDR3 is CASSLELAGSRETQYF. In nucleotides, the CDR3 is TGTGCCAGCAGTTTAGAACTAGCGGGCTCCAGGGAGACCCAGTACTTC.

A few counts support this clonotype. The chain carries TRBV29-1 and TRBJ2-7; TRBD1 matches 10 bases. With V trimmed by 4 bases and J by 0 bases, 0 bases remained unmatched. This CDR3 contains 13 residues. CDR1 SQVTM and CDR2 ANQGSEA come from the germline V gene. CDR3 loop: CSVGQGASYEQYF. In DNA form, the CDR3 reads TGCAGCGTTGGACAGGGGGCCTCCTACGAGCAGTACTTC.